A selection of T cell receptor beta chains follows, all from one sample in a study of blood T cells in healthy people across ages. TCRdb reprocessed the 5' RACE reads with MiXCR, giving one entry per CDR3 protein. Found here are about 800,000 distinct CDR3 sequences, over 45% of them singletons; the top ten hold roughly 20%. The sequenced material came from blood. The receptors originated from a man aged 25 to 40 in good health. Both conserved end residues are part of each CDR3. D genes are given only for firm matches. Size values are once, few and many counts, or a class for expanded clones, and some rows have none.

v_gene,j_gene,d_gene,abundance,CDR3aa,CDR3nt
TRBV28,TRBJ2-7,TRBD2,.,CASSTPNEAGPSYEQYF,TGTGCCAGCAGTACACCCAACGAAGCGGGACCCTCCTACGAGCAGTACTTC
TRBV4-2,TRBJ2-3,TRBD2,.,CATRGGTLDTQYF,TGTGCAACCCGCGGGGGGACCCTAGATACGCAGTATTTT
TRBV5-1,TRBJ2-7,.,many,CASSPSQGTSYEQYF,TGCGCCAGCAGCCCATCTCAGGGAACGTCCTACGAGCAGTACTTC
TRBV11-2,TRBJ2-7,.,.,CASSSQAGEQYF,TGTGCCAGCAGCAGTCAGGCGGGTGAGCAGTACTTC
TRBV6-1,TRBJ2-6,.,few,CASSELSGAGANVLTF,TGTGCCAGCAGTGAATTGTCAGGAGCTGGGGCCAACGTCCTGACTTTC
TRBV4-3,TRBJ2-6,.,few,CASSQEWEEPNSGANVLTF,TGCGCCAGCAGCCAAGAGTGGGAGGAGCCAAACTCTGGGGCCAACGTCCTGACTTTC
TRBV28,TRBJ2-7,TRBD2,.,CASSLGLAGPSEQYF,TGTGCCAGCAGTCTCGGACTAGCGGGTCCCAGCGAGCAGTACTTC
TRBV7-2,TRBJ1-2,TRBD1,.,CASSPGTGGIYNYGYTF,TGTGCCAGCAGCCCTGGGACAGGGGGAATCTATAACTATGGCTACACCTTC
TRBV3-1,TRBJ2-5,.,.,CASSQDAGMETQYF,TGTGCCAGCAGCCAAGATGCGGGGATGGAGACCCAGTACTTC
TRBV9,TRBJ2-7,.,once,CASSAWPGYEQYF,TGTGCCAGCAGCGCGTGGCCGGGGTACGAGCAGTACTTC
TRBV7-6,TRBJ2-1,.,few,CASSFTTYNEQFF,TGTGCCAGCAGCTTCACCACCTACAATGAGCAGTTCTTC
TRBV12-3/TRBV12-4,TRBJ1-2,.,few,CASSWDTYGYTF,TGTGCCAGCAGTTGGGACACCTATGGCTACACCTTC
TRBV5-1,TRBJ2-3,TRBD2,.,CASSPAEPAGGVTDTQYF,TGCGCCAGCAGCCCGGCCGAACCAGCGGGAGGCGTCACAGATACGCAGTATTTT
TRBV5-1,TRBJ2-1,TRBD2,.,CASSPRESGAYNEQFF,TGCGCCAGCAGCCCGCGGGAGAGTGGGGCCTACAATGAGCAGTTCTTC
TRBV11-2,TRBJ2-1,.,.,CASSRPNEQFF,TGTGCCAGCAGCCGCCCCAATGAGCAGTTCTTC
TRBV7-6,TRBJ2-1,.,.,CASSYQARDEQFF,TGTGCCAGCAGCTACCAGGCCAGGGATGAGCAGTTCTTC
TRBV15,TRBJ1-1,.,.,CATSRDAADTEGTEAFF,TGTGCCACCAGCAGAGATGCAGCGGACACCGAAGGTACTGAAGCTTTCTTT
TRBV20-1,TRBJ2-7,.,.,CSAGAHGYEQYF,TGCAGTGCTGGGGCCCACGGCTACGAGCAGTACTTC
TRBV28,TRBJ2-7,.,.,CASSNTGRAYEQYF,TGTGCCAGCAGTAATACAGGGCGAGCCTACGAGCAGTACTTC
TRBV20-1,TRBJ2-7,.,.,CSASFPATYEQYF,TGCAGTGCTAGCTTTCCAGCTACCTACGAGCAGTACTTC
TRBV19,TRBJ2-3,TRBD1,.,CASSPRDSFTDTQYF,TGTGCCAGTAGTCCCCGGGACAGCTTCACAGATACGCAGTATTTT
TRBV5-1,TRBJ2-1,TRBD1,.,CASSRGQQGNEQFF,TGCGCCAGCAGTAGAGGGCAACAGGGGAATGAGCAGTTCTTC
TRBV12-3/TRBV12-4,TRBJ1-6,.,.,CASSFTGVGSPLHF,TGTGCCAGCAGTTTCACGGGGGTGGGGTCACCCCTCCACTTT
TRBV4-2,TRBJ2-7,.,.,CASSPTAGVTYEQYF,TGTGCCAGCAGCCCTACCGCAGGGGTTACCTACGAGCAGTACTTC
TRBV29-1,TRBJ2-1,.,few,CSVKRSPAWDEQFF,TGCAGCGTCAAACGGAGTCCAGCGTGGGATGAGCAGTTCTTC
TRBV29-1,TRBJ2-3,TRBD2,few,CSVVLAGDSTDTQYF,TGCAGCGTTGTCCTAGCGGGAGATAGCACAGATACGCAGTATTTT
TRBV29-1,TRBJ2-7,.,few,CSVAGLDFGEQYF,TGCAGCGTCGCGGGACTCGATTTCGGCGAGCAGTACTTC
TRBV20-1,TRBJ2-7,TRBD2,.,CGASNLAGTYEQYF,TGCGGTGCTAGTAATCTAGCGGGAACCTACGAGCAGTACTTC
TRBV4-1,TRBJ2-5,.,.,CASSHPGGETQYF,TGCGCCAGCAGCCACCCGGGTGGGGAGACCCAGTACTTC
TRBV12-3/TRBV12-4,TRBJ1-2,.,few,CASKGVGGYTF,TGTGCCAGCAAGGGGGTTGGAGGCTACACCTTC
TRBV29-1,TRBJ1-1,TRBD1,few,CSVSKTGGGLEAFF,TGCAGCGTTTCTAAGACAGGGGGGGGTCTTGAAGCTTTCTTT
TRBV7-9,TRBJ1-1,TRBD1,.,CASSPGQGLNTEAFF,TGTGCCAGCAGCCCGGGACAGGGGTTGAACACTGAAGCTTTCTTT
TRBV7-2,TRBJ2-3,.,.,CASSLVDIGTDTQYF,TGTGCCAGCAGCTTAGTCGATATAGGCACAGATACGCAGTATTTT
TRBV4-2,TRBJ2-7,.,.,CASSQEEAATYNEQYF,TGTGCCAGCAGCCAAGAGGAAGCGGCCACCTACAATGAGCAGTACTTC